This entry lists 5 T cell receptor beta chains sequenced from one sample in a study of OX40 agonist ivuxolimab in advanced cancers. TCRdb's table, derived via immunoSEQ multiplex PCR, lists solely in-frame clones and lacks some. Of around 72,000 clones in the sample, around 80% were seen once. The sample here was CD4+ or CD8+ T cells sorted from blood, taken in a trial of the OX40 agonist ivuxolimab. The receptors were gathered from an adult with an advanced solid tumor such as melanoma, head and neck, liver or kidney cancer.

The rearrangement links TRBV29-1 to TRBJ1-2; D is undetermined. CDR3 size: 10 residues. In germline, CDR1 is SQVTM, CDR2 ANQGSEA. With 7 bases removed from V and 6 bases from J, the gap between germline ends came to 9 bases. CDR3 region: CSAGLNGYTF. Here the CDR3 DNA reads TGCAGCGCCGGCTTAAATGGCTACACCTTC.

The CDR3 region is CASSLEVQETQYF. The CDR3 bases are TGTGCCAGCAGCTTAGAGGTCCAAGAGACCCAGTACTTC. This chain joins TRBV7-3 and TRBJ2-5, with D unresolved. The V and J ends lost 2 bases and 1 base respectively, with 5 bases between them. CDR1 SGHTA and CDR2 FQGTGA come from the germline V gene. CDR3 length equals 13 residues.

The J gene is TRBJ2-3, the V gene TRBV5-1; TRBD1 or TRBD2 may be the D gene (7 bases each). Trimming took off 4 bases at V and 11 bases at J, with 26 bases between the two ends. The CDR3 extends over 16 amino acids. Germline loops: CDR1 SGHRS, CDR2 YFSETQ. The CDR3 bases are TGCGCCAGCAGCCTTCAGGCGACTAGCCCATCAGGGGGGCAGTATTTT. Residues: CASSLQATSPSGGQYF.

The chain employs TRBV5-4 and TRBJ2-5, with a possible D match to TRBD2 (6 bases). The CDR3 extends over 14 amino acids. V dropped 4 bases and J dropped 7 bases, with 17 bases sitting between them. CDR1 and CDR2 from the germline V gene are SGHNT and YYREEE (reference sequence). CDR3 DNA sequence: TGTGCCAGCAGCGTCGACCCGGCGGAGGGGACCCAGTACTTC. It translates to CASSVDPAEGTQYF.

The genes are TRBV28 and TRBJ1-5; a possible D gene is TRBD1 (5 bases). The CDR3 length is 15 residues. Germline V gene lookup returns CDR1 MDHEN and CDR2 SYDVKM. The V and J ends lost 5 bases and 9 bases respectively, with 20 bases between them. This chain's CDR3 is CASSPGDRTPGPQHF. The CDR3, as DNA: TGTGCCAGCAGTCCGGGGGACCGTACTCCTGGGCCCCAGCATTTT.